The rows below give T cell receptor beta chains drawn from one sample of a study of patients and donors after allogeneic stem cell transplantation. TCRdb reprocessed the RT-PCR reads via MiXCR and lists one record per CDR3 protein. The sample records more than 850,000 distinct CDR3 sequences, about 20% being singletons. The sample taken for sequencing was blood, either unsorted or a sorted T cell fraction (not recorded which). The receptors here all came from a human donor who was either an allogeneic HSCT recipient or a stem cell or donor lymphocyte infusion donor (not recorded which). It is not recorded whose cells these are; they may come from a transplant donor. CDR3s include the opening cysteine and the closing phenylalanine or tryptophan. Each record gives: V gene, J gene, CDR3 protein.

V gene: TRBV5-4
J gene: TRBJ1-5
CDR3 protein: CASRDRETNSNQPQHF

V gene: TRBV7-9
J gene: TRBJ1-4
CDR3 protein: CASSLPGQGYEKLFF

V gene: TRBV20-1
J gene: TRBJ1-4
CDR3 protein: CSARDLLHGQGVF

V gene: TRBV20-1
J gene: TRBJ1-5
CDR3 protein: CSARWGMGNQPQHF

V gene: TRBV19
J gene: TRBJ2-5
CDR3 protein: CASSIREGEVSQYF

V gene: TRBV29-1
J gene: TRBJ1-1
CDR3 protein: CSVTSAGLATEAFF

V gene: TRBV18
J gene: TRBJ2-7
CDR3 protein: CASRRQGTSYEQYF

V gene: TRBV4-2
J gene: TRBJ2-3
CDR3 protein: CASSQNSGSNTDTQYF

V gene: TRBV29-1
J gene: TRBJ1-3
CDR3 protein: CSVEDGRGRGRGNTIYF

V gene: TRBV12-3/TRBV12-4
J gene: TRBJ2-7
CDR3 protein: CASSLGHNDSYEQYF

V gene: TRBV12-3/TRBV12-4
J gene: TRBJ1-5
CDR3 protein: CASSLGNSPNQPQHF

V gene: TRBV9
J gene: TRBJ2-3
CDR3 protein: CASSVLGGSTSTDTQYF

V gene: TRBV2
J gene: TRBJ2-7
CDR3 protein: CATGTGEQYF

V gene: TRBV5-1
J gene: TRBJ2-2
CDR3 protein: CASSPQGSNTGELFF

V gene: TRBV6-1
J gene: TRBJ2-5
CDR3 protein: CASTLTLLHQETQYF

V gene: TRBV10-3
J gene: TRBJ2-3
CDR3 protein: CAISESRGLTDTQYF

V gene: TRBV11-2
J gene: TRBJ1-2
CDR3 protein: CASSLDFGRMVGGYTF

V gene: TRBV7-2
J gene: TRBJ2-7
CDR3 protein: CASSLATGGEQYF

V gene: TRBV20-1
J gene: TRBJ1-6
CDR3 protein: CSAPTPGQYNSPLHF

V gene: TRBV6-1
J gene: TRBJ2-2
CDR3 protein: CASSEASFVGELFF

V gene: TRBV20-1
J gene: TRBJ2-7
CDR3 protein: CSARSLFGEQYF

V gene: TRBV20-1
J gene: TRBJ2-1
CDR3 protein: CSSLGGGLYEQFF

V gene: TRBV5-1
J gene: TRBJ2-1
CDR3 protein: CASSMGTSGGAKREQFF

V gene: TRBV11-3
J gene: TRBJ1-3
CDR3 protein: CASSLEGLSGNTIYF

V gene: TRBV29-1
J gene: TRBJ1-2
CDR3 protein: CSVRQGTYGYTF

V gene: TRBV7-2
J gene: TRBJ2-3
CDR3 protein: CASSSSNTQYF

V gene: TRBV12-3/TRBV12-4
J gene: TRBJ2-2
CDR3 protein: CASSPEKGTGSGGELFF

V gene: TRBV4-2
J gene: TRBJ2-5
CDR3 protein: CASSPINSDLQETQYF

V gene: TRBV14
J gene: TRBJ1-1
CDR3 protein: CASTPRGQGDTEAFF

V gene: TRBV11-2
J gene: TRBJ2-3
CDR3 protein: CASSLVSGGAADTQYF

V gene: TRBV5-6
J gene: TRBJ1-6
CDR3 protein: CASEGGAGSPLHF

V gene: TRBV20-1
J gene: TRBJ1-2
CDR3 protein: CSARTPGVYHDTF

V gene: TRBV29-1
J gene: TRBJ2-5
CDR3 protein: CSVEIRSGRAPGTQYF

V gene: TRBV20-1
J gene: TRBJ2-2
CDR3 protein: CSVFTGTPNTGELFF

V gene: TRBV5-1
J gene: TRBJ2-2
CDR3 protein: CASKVAGGSGELFF

V gene: TRBV7-3
J gene: TRBJ2-3
CDR3 protein: CASSPPGQIKGTQYF

V gene: TRBV12-3/TRBV12-4
J gene: TRBJ2-1
CDR3 protein: CASSPGTSGRALENEQFF

V gene: TRBV30
J gene: TRBJ2-1
CDR3 protein: CAWLLLSDYNEQFF

V gene: TRBV5-1
J gene: TRBJ1-2
CDR3 protein: CASSLAGTEGYTF

V gene: TRBV2
J gene: TRBJ2-7
CDR3 protein: CASTQGDFSYEQYF

V gene: TRBV9
J gene: TRBJ1-3
CDR3 protein: CASSVKWTGNTIYF

V gene: TRBV12-5
J gene: TRBJ2-5
CDR3 protein: CASGKGLAGGFGETQYF

V gene: TRBV20-1
J gene: TRBJ2-7
CDR3 protein: CSAIGQSFLYEQYF

V gene: TRBV5-1
J gene: TRBJ2-3
CDR3 protein: CASSTNPGGASTDTQYF

V gene: TRBV3-1
J gene: TRBJ2-1
CDR3 protein: CASSQVGTGDNEQFF

V gene: TRBV7-7
J gene: TRBJ2-2
CDR3 protein: CASSFEGPNTGELFF

V gene: TRBV15
J gene: TRBJ1-6
CDR3 protein: CATSRPLELNSPLHF

V gene: TRBV21-1
J gene: TRBJ2-7
CDR3 protein: CASRGGGHYYEQYF

V gene: TRBV25-1
J gene: TRBJ2-3
CDR3 protein: CASSELVAGGPGGTDTQYF

V gene: TRBV5-1
J gene: TRBJ1-2
CDR3 protein: CASRPQSKGSGYTF

V gene: TRBV20-1
J gene: TRBJ1-1
CDR3 protein: CSARETGERGAFF

V gene: TRBV20-1
J gene: TRBJ1-6
CDR3 protein: CSATSGVNTGSDSPLHF